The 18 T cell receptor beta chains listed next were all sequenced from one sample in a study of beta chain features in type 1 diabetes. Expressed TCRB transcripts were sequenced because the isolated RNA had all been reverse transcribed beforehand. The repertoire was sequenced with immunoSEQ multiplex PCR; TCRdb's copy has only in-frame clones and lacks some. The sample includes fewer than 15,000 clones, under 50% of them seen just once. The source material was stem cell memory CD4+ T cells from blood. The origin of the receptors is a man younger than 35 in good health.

CDR3 in DNA: TGTGCCAGCAGCTTATCTGGCCAGGGGTACGAGCAGTACTTC. Translated, it gives CASSLSGQGYEQYF. The chain is built from TRBV7-8 and TRBJ2-5; weak D call: TRBD1 (6 bases). The J call may be mistaken, given a closer DNA end match to TRBJ2-7. The germline V gene has CDR1 SGHVS and CDR2 FQNEAQ. This CDR3 spans 14 amino acids.

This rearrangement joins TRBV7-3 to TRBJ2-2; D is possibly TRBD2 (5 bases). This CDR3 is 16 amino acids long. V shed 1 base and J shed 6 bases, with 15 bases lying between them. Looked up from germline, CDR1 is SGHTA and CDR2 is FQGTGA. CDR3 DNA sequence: TGTGCCAGCAGCTTAATCGGGATTAGTGGGGCCGGGGAGCTGTTTTTT. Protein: CASSLIGISGAGELFF.

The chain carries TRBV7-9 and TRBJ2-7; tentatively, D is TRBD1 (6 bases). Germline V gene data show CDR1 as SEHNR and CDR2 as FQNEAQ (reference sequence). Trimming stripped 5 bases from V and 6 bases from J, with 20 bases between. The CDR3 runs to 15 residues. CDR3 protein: CASSEYGQKGSEQYF. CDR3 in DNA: TGTGCCAGCAGCGAATATGGACAGAAAGGGAGCGAGCAGTACTTC. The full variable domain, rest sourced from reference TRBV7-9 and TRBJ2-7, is DTGVSQNPRHKITKRGQNVTFRCDPISEHNRLYWYRQTLGQGPEFLTYFQNEAQLEKSRLLSDRFSAERPKGSFSTLEIQRTEQGDSAMYLCASSEYGQKGSEQYFGPGTRLTVT.

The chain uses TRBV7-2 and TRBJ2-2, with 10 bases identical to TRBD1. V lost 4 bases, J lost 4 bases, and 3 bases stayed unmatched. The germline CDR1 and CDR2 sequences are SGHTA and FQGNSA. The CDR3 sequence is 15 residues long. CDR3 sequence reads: CASSYRTGGTGELFF. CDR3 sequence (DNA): TGTGCCAGCAGCTATCGGACAGGGGGCACCGGGGAGCTGTTTTTT.

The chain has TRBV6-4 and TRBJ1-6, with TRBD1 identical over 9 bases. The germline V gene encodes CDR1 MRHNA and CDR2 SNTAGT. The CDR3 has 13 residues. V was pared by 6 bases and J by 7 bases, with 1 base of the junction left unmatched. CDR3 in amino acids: CASRGQGNSPLHF. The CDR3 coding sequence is TGTGCCAGCAGAGGACAGGGGAATTCACCCCTCCACTTT.

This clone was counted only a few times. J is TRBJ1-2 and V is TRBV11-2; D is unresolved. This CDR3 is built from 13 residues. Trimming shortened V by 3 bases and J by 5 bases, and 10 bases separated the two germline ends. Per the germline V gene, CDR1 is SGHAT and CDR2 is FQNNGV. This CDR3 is CASSLEGHYGYTF. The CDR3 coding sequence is TGTGCCAGCAGCTTGGAGGGTCATTATGGCTACACCTTC.

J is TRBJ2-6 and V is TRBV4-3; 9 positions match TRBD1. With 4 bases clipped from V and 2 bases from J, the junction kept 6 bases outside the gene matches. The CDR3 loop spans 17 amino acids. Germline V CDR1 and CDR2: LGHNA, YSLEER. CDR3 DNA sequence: TGCGCCAGCAGCCCGGGACAGGGCGCCCCTGGGGCCAACGTCCTGACTTTC. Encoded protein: CASSPGQGAPGANVLTF.

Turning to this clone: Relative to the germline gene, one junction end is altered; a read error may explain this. CDR3 coding DNA: TGTGCCAGCATTTTAGACAGGGGAAGGAACGAGCAGTACTTC. Protein product: CASILDRGRNEQYF. The rearrangement links TRBV28 to TRBJ2-5, with 8 bases aligning to TRBD1. The DNA end favors TRBJ2-7, so the J call may be wrong. CDR1 and CDR2 (germline): MDHEN, SYDVKM. The CDR3 has 14 amino acids.

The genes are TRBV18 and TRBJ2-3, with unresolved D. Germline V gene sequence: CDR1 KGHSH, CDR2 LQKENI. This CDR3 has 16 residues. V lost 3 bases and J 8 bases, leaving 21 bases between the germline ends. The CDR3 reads CASSPDWPSSSSTQYF. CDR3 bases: TGTGCCAGCTCACCGGATTGGCCCTCGTCGTCTAGTACGCAGTATTTT. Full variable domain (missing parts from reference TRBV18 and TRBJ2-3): NAGVMQNPRHLVRRRGQEARLRCSPMKGHSHVYWYRQLPEEGLKFMVYLQKENIIDESGMPKERFSAEFPKEGPSILRIQQVVRGDSAAYFCASSPDWPSSSSTQYFGPGTRLTVL.

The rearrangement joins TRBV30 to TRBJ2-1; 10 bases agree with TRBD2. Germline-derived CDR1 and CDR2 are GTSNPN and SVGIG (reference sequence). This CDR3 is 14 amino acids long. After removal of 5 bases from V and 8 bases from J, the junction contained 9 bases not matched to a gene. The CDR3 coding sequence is TGTGCCTGGGACAGCAGCGGGGGGGCCTATGAGCAGTTCTTC. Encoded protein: CAWDSSGGAYEQFF.

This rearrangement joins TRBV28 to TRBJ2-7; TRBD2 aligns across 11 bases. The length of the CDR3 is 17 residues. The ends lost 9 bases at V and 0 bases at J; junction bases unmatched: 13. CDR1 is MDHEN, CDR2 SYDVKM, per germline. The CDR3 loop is CASTSGGFHRNSYEQYF. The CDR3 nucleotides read TGTGCCAGTACTAGCGGGGGCTTTCACCGAAACTCCTACGAGCAGTACTTC.

DNA for the CDR3: TGTGCCACCAGCAGAGAGCCGGCGGCGATCAGGGGCGATGAGCAGTTCTTC. Encoded protein: CATSREPAAIRGDEQFF. The chain recombines TRBV15 with TRBJ2-1; D might be TRBD1 (6 bases). Germline CDR1 reads LNHNV; CDR2 reads YYDKDF (reference sequence). V lost 0 bases and J lost 8, with 20 bases in between. The CDR3 has 17 residues.

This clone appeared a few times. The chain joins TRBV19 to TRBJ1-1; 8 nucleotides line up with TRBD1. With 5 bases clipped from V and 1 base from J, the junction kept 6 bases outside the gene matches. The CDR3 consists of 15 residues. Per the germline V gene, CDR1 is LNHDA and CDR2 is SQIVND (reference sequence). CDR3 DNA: TGTGCCAGTAGTTCCCACAGGGGGGCGAACACTGAAGCTTTCTTT. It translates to CASSSHRGANTEAFF.

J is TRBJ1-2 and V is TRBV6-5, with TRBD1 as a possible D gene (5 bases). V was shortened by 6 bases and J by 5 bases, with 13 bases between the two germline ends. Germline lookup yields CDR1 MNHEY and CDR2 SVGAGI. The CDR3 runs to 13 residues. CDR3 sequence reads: CASRSGGVYGYTF. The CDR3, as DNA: TGTGCCAGCAGAAGCGGGGGGGTTTATGGCTACACCTTC.

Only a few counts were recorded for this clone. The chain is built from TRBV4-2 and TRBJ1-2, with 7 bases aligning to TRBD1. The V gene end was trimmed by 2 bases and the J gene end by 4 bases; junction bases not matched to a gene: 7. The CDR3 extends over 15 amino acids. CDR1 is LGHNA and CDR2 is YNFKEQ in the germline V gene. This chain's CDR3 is CASSQSDRVGYGYTF. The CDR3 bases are TGTGCCAGCAGCCAATCCGACAGGGTGGGCTATGGCTACACCTTC.

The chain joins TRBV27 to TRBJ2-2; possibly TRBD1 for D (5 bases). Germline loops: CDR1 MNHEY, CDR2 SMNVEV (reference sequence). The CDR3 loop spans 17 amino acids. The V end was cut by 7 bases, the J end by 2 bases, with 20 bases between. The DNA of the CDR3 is TGTGCCAGCAATCAACTTCAGGGTTCCCTTAACACCGGGGAGCTGTTTTTT. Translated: CASNQLQGSLNTGELFF.

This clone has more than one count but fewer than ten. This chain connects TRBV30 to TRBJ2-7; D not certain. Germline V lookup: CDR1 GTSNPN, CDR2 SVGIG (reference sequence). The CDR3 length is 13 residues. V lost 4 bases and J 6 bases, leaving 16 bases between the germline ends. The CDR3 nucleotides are TGTGCCTGGACTTACGAACAGTTCGGCGAGCAGTACTTC. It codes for CAWTYEQFGEQYF.

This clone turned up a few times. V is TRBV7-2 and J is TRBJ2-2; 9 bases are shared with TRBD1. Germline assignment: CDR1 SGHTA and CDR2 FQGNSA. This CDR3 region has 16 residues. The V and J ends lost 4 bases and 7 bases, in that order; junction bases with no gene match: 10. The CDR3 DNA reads TGTGCCAGCAGCTATTTGCCGGGACAGGGTAACGGGGAGCTGTTTTTT. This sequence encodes CASSYLPGQGNGELFF.